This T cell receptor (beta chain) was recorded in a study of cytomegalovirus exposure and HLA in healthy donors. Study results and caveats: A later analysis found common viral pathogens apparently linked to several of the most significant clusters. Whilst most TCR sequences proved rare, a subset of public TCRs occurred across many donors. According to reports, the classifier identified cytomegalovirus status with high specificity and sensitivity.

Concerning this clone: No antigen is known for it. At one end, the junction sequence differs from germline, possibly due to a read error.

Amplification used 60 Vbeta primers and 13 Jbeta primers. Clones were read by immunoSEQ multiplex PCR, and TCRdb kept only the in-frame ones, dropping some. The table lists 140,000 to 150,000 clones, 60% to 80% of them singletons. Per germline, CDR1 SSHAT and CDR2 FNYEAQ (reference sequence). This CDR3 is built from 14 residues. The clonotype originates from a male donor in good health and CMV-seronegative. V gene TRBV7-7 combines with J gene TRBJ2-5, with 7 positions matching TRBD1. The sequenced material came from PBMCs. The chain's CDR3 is CASSPTGMGETQYF. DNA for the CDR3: TGTGCTAGCAGCCCGACAGGGATGGGAGAGACCCAGTACTTC.